These 23 T cell receptor beta chains share one sample of origin, sequenced in a study of T-cell reconstitution after alpha-beta-depleted transplantation in children. A TCRbeta library incorporating unique molecular identifiers was prepared. TCRdb used MiXCR to reprocess the PCR reads, holding one entry per CDR3 protein. The profile shows some 600,000 distinct CDR3 sequences, roughly 15% of them singletons. The material sequenced was PBMCs from the stem cell graft donor, taken from the stem cell graft. The origin of the receptors is a human donor who donated a stem cell graft to a child with acute myeloid leukemia.

This clonotype was seen many times. The V call is TRBV24-1, the J call TRBJ2-1; perhaps TRBD2 as D (6 bases). The germline V and J ends were trimmed by 2 bases and 4 bases, with 14 bases remaining between them. The germline gives CDR1 KGHDR, CDR2 SFDVKD. The CDR3 totals 16 residues. CDR3 region: CATSDSGLEGYNEQFF. The CDR3 nucleotides read TGTGCCACCAGTGATTCTGGGCTGGAGGGTTACAATGAGCAGTTCTTC.

This clonotype occurred a few times. The chain recombines TRBV20-1 with TRBJ2-5; D uncertain. Germline assignment: CDR1 DFQATT and CDR2 SNEGSKA (reference sequence). The CDR3 sequence is 15 residues long. Trimming removed 6 bases from V and 5 bases from J, with 22 bases in between. The CDR3 reads CSAPPPIGPRETQYF. Here the CDR3 DNA reads TGCAGTGCCCCCCCCCCGATTGGGCCGCGGGAGACCCAGTACTTC.

Only a few counts were recorded for this clonotype. V gene TRBV12-3 or TRBV12-4 combines with J gene TRBJ1-5; D not certain. V was clipped by 6 bases and J by 0 bases, with 12 bases between them. This CDR3 is built from 15 residues. The CDR3 region is CASSLTQDSNQPQHF. The CDR3 nucleotides read TGTGCCAGCAGCCTTACTCAGGATAGCAATCAGCCCCAGCATTTT.

The chain links TRBV5-1 to TRBJ2-3; perhaps D is TRBD1 or TRBD2 (5 bases each). The V end was cut by 3 bases, the J end by 6 bases, with 14 bases between. Looked up from germline, CDR1 is SGHRS and CDR2 is YFSETQ. There are 14 residues in the CDR3. CDR3 bases: TGCGCCAGCAGCTCTCCGGGACGTCTCGATACGCAGTATTTT. It codes for CASSSPGRLDTQYF. Looking up the rest from reference TRBV5-1 and TRBJ2-3 gives the full variable domain: KAGVTQTPRYLIKTRGQQVTLSCSPISGHRSVSWYQQTPGQGLQFLFEYFSETQRNKGNFPGRFSGRQFSNSRSEMNVSTLELGDSALYLCASSSPGRLDTQYFGPGTRLTVL.

This clonotype was found many times. The V and J genes are TRBV15 and TRBJ2-5, with D possibly being TRBD1 or TRBD2 (5 bases each). V was trimmed by 0 bases and J by 2 bases, leaving 16 bases between them. Per germline, CDR1 LNHNV and CDR2 YYDKDF (reference sequence). CDR3 length: 17 residues. CDR3 amino acids: CATSRDLEGWTQETQYF. The DNA for the CDR3 is TGTGCCACCAGCAGAGATCTCGAGGGATGGACACAAGAGACCCAGTACTTC.

This clonotype was seen ten or more times. The V gene is TRBV12-3 or TRBV12-4, the J gene TRBJ1-6, with no clear D. The length of the CDR3 is 15 residues. The V end lost 1 base, the J end lost 9 bases, and 13 bases lay between the germline ends. CDR3 nucleotides: TGTGCCAGCAGTTTAGAGGGAGGGATAGGTTCACCCCTCCACTTT. It encodes CASSLEGGIGSPLHF.

Many counts were recorded for this clonotype. V and J are TRBV20-1 and TRBJ2-1; the match to TRBD2 covers 8 bases. V lost 1 base, J lost 6 bases, and 5 bases stayed unmatched. Germline CDR1 is DFQATT and CDR2 is SNEGSKA (reference sequence). This CDR3 region has 14 residues. This chain's CDR3 is CSARGRGAINEQFF. For the CDR3, the DNA is TGCAGTGCTAGAGGGCGGGGGGCCATCAATGAGCAGTTCTTC.

This clonotype was recorded many times. The chain joins TRBV5-5 to TRBJ2-3; 10 positions match TRBD2. Germline V gives CDR1 SGHKS, CDR2 YYEKEE (reference sequence). With V trimmed by 5 bases and J by 0 bases, 3 bases remained unmatched. CDR3 length: 15 residues. This CDR3 reads CASRRGLASTDTQYF. The CDR3 bases are TGTGCCAGCAGACGGGGACTAGCGAGCACAGATACGCAGTATTTT.

This clonotype has a handful of counts. CDR3 sequence reads: CASSSGQWDTPLHF. The CDR3 nucleotides read TGCGCCAGCAGCTCGGGACAGTGGGATACCCCCCTCCACTTT. The gene calls are TRBV5-1 and TRBJ1-6; 7 positions match TRBD1. The CDR3 sequence is 14 residues long. J was trimmed by 13 bases and V by 3 bases; bases with no gene match: 10. CDR1 is SGHRS, CDR2 YFSETQ, per germline.

This clonotype was counted a few times. The V gene is TRBV28, the J gene TRBJ1-1, with 8 bases lining up with TRBD1. The CDR3 has 14 amino acids. V shed 5 bases and J 7 bases; nucleotides not matched to a gene: 9. The germline V gene encodes CDR1 MDHEN and CDR2 SYDVKM. The CDR3 is CASSLYLQGGEAFF. CDR3 bases: TGTGCCAGCAGTCTATACCTACAGGGGGGTGAAGCTTTCTTT.

This clonotype showed up many times. The chain employs TRBV6-5 and TRBJ1-1; D remains unclear. The V gene lost 3 bases and the J gene lost 8 bases, with 10 bases spanning the gap. The CDR3 has 12 amino acids. Germline CDR1 is MNHEY and CDR2 is SVGAGI. The CDR3 region is CASSYGGKEAFF. The CDR3, as DNA: TGTGCCAGCAGTTATGGAGGGAAGGAAGCTTTCTTT.

The V and J genes are TRBV20-1 and TRBJ2-3; 13 bases are a match to TRBD2. Germline loops: CDR1 DFQATT, CDR2 SNEGSKA (reference sequence). The CDR3 is 17 amino acids. V lost 3 bases, J lost 1 base, and 7 bases stayed unmatched. Here the CDR3 DNA reads TGCAGTGCTAGCGTACTAGCGGGGGGGTTTGGCACAGATACGCAGTATTTT. Translation: CSASVLAGGFGTDTQYF.

This clonotype has a handful of counts. The CDR3 DNA reads as TGTGCCAGCAGTTACTCGGTTTCAGGGGCACGAGATACGCAGTATTTT. Translation: CASSYSVSGARDTQYF. The chain carries TRBV6-5 and TRBJ2-3, with D possibly matching TRBD1 (6 bases). The CDR3 loop spans 16 amino acids. CDR1 MNHEY and CDR2 SVGAGI come from the germline V gene. Between the trimmed V and J ends, which lost 0 bases and 5 bases, there was a span of 15 bases.

This clonotype was detected many times. This sequence joins TRBV20-1 and TRBJ2-3; D is unclear. Trimming shortened V by 2 bases and J by 2 bases, and 5 bases separated the two germline ends. Germline V gene sequence: CDR1 DFQATT, CDR2 SNEGSKA (reference sequence). The CDR3 loop spans 12 amino acids. CDR3 in amino acids: CSARKLTDTQYF. The DNA of the CDR3 is TGCAGTGCTAGAAAACTCACAGATACGCAGTATTTT.

This clonotype was observed a few times. This rearrangement joins TRBV25-1 to TRBJ2-3; D may correspond to TRBD1 or TRBD2 (5 bases each). In germline, CDR1 is MGHDK, CDR2 SYGVNS. CDR3 length: 14 residues. Trimming left V 3 bases short and J 4 bases short, with 11 bases between. The CDR3 here is CASSDPGPPDTQYF. CDR3 sequence (DNA): TGTGCCAGCAGTGATCCGGGACCGCCAGATACGCAGTATTTT. The full variable domain, in which reference TRBV25-1 and TRBJ2-3 provide the parts outside the CDR3, is EADIYQTPRYLVIGTGKKITLECSQTMGHDKMYWYQQDPGMELHLIHYSYGVNSTEKGDLSSESTVSRIRTEHFPLTLESARPSHTSQYLCASSDPGPPDTQYFGPGTRLTVL.

The sample holds a few counts of this clonotype. The chain couples TRBV7-2 to TRBJ2-7; D is undetermined. Per the germline V gene, CDR1 is SGHTA and CDR2 is FQGNSA. CDR3 length: 15 residues. V shed 1 base and J shed 2 bases, with 12 bases lying between them. CDR3 bases: TGTGCCAGCAGCTTAGGACTCCTTTCTACCTACGAGCAGTACTTC. Encoded protein: CASSLGLLSTYEQYF.

The CDR3 nucleotides are TGTGCCAGCAGTCTGACAGGGGGATCGGACAATGAGCAGTTCTTC. Its protein product is CASSLTGGSDNEQFF. This chain connects TRBV12-3 or TRBV12-4 to TRBJ2-1; TRBD1 agrees at 9 bases. V was clipped by 5 bases and J by 5 bases; unmatched bases: 7. The CDR3 spans 15 residues.

There are many counts of this clonotype. J is TRBJ1-2 and V is TRBV24-1; no clear D gene. Trimming cost V 0 bases and J 7 bases, with 2 bases left between them. CDR1 and CDR2 from the germline V gene are KGHDR and SFDVKD. The CDR3 has 11 residues. In DNA, the CDR3 is TGTGCCACCAGTGATTTGGCTGGCTACACCTTC. Translating it yields CATSDLAGYTF.

This clonotype was found a few times. The chain carries TRBV28 and TRBJ1-1; D might be TRBD1 (6 bases). V lost 6 bases, J lost 1 base, and 21 bases lay in between. The CDR3 consists of 17 residues. Germline values: CDR1 MDHEN, CDR2 SYDVKM. Here the CDR3 DNA reads TGTGCCAGCAGAGGGGGTAGAGCGTTACCCTCGAACACTGAAGCTTTCTTT. It translates to CASRGGRALPSNTEAFF.

At least ten counts were recorded for this clonotype. This chain joins TRBV29-1 and TRBJ2-1, with 8 bases fitting TRBD1. This CDR3 contains 15 residues. Germline loops: CDR1 SQVTM, CDR2 ANQGSEA. J was trimmed by 11 bases and V by 0 bases; bases with no gene match: 12. The CDR3 nucleotides are TGCAGCGTTGAAGATCCCCGCGACAGGGGCCCCAAGCAGTTCTTC. Protein: CSVEDPRDRGPKQFF.

The genes are TRBV4-2 and TRBJ2-1; TRBD2 might be the D (5 bases). Trimming shortened V by 3 bases and J by 4 bases, and 10 bases separated the two germline ends. CDR3 length: 14 amino acids. Germline V gene lookup returns CDR1 LGHNA and CDR2 YNFKEQ. The CDR3 nucleotides are TGTGCCAGCAGCCAGGACGACTATTACAATGAGCAGTTCTTC. It yields the protein CASSQDDYYNEQFF.

The genes are TRBV5-1 and TRBJ1-6; perhaps TRBD1 as D (6 bases). CDR3 length: 15 amino acids. Germline V gives CDR1 SGHRS, CDR2 YFSETQ. Trimming pared 0 bases from V and 5 bases from J, leaving 9 bases between. The CDR3 DNA reads TGCGCCAGCAGCTTGGATGACAGGAATAATTCACCCCTCCACTTT. The encoded protein is CASSLDDRNNSPLHF.

This clonotype was seen more than once but under ten times. The chain employs TRBV4-2 and TRBJ2-5; TRBD1 might be the D (6 bases). The CDR3 is made up of 13 amino acids. Germline loops: CDR1 LGHNA, CDR2 YNFKEQ. Between the trimmed V and J ends, which lost 5 bases and 1 base, there was a span of 8 bases. CDR3 coding DNA: TGTGCCAGCAGCTACAGGGTCCAAGAGACCCAGTACTTC. Its translation: CASSYRVQETQYF.